The clone carrying this TCR beta chain was seen repeatedly, ten times or more. The antigen remains unidentified. With the read ending 3 residues before the CDR3 end, the germline J gene is used to fill in that end. These data come from a study of T cell clonality in common variable immunodeficiency. The CDR3 is 16 amino acids. Germline CDR1 is SGHVS and CDR2 is FNYEAQ. Unmatched junction bases numbered 12, after V lost 5 bases and J lost 2 bases. TCRdb keeps only in-frame clones here, not all; method: immunoSEQ multiplex PCR. Observed are 50,000 or so clones, no singletons, with the top ten taking about 6.5%. Most patients and controls had Caucasian heritage. Study observations and caveats: Reportedly, TCR beta sequences from common variable immunodeficiency showed fewer deletions and N-nucleotide insertions. Authors noted CVID clonality's cause needs subpopulation repertoire sequencing.

The J gene is TRBJ2-7, the V gene TRBV7-6, with 7 bases aligning to TRBD2. The sample consisted of peripheral blood mononuclear cells. The sequence derives from a person aged 18 to 69 in good health. CDR3 residues: CASSRDLAEFTYEQYF. The DNA read from the CDR3 is TGTGCCAGCAGCCGGGACCTAGCGGAATTCACCTACGAG.